A selection of T cell receptor beta chains follows, all from one sample in a study of T cells after yellow fever vaccination. Each CDR3 protein is one row after TCRdb ran MiXCR on the 5' RACE reads. This sample has approximately 610,000 distinct CDR3 sequences; about a sixth occur once, and the top ten carry 15% to 20%. Material: PBMCs, obtained 4 to 5 days after the first yellow fever vaccination. The receptors originated from a man between 18 and 35 years old who received the YFV17D yellow fever vaccine. Both conserved end residues are part of each CDR3. Each record gives: J gene, D gene, clone size, V gene, CDR3 DNA, CDR3 protein. D genes are given only for firm matches. For some rows the clone size is stated as once, few or many, or as a class when expanded; others skip it.

J gene: TRBJ1-1
D gene: NA
clone size: NA
V gene: TRBV12-3/TRBV12-4
CDR3 DNA: TGTGCCAGCAGTTTGGCAGGGCCTCTGAACACTGAAGCTTTCTTT
CDR3 protein: CASSLAGPLNTEAFF

J gene: TRBJ2-1
D gene: NA
clone size: once
V gene: TRBV4-3
CDR3 DNA: TGCGCCAGCAGCCAAGCGGGCGGACCCTACAATGGGCAGTTCTTC
CDR3 protein: CASSQAGGPYNGQFF

J gene: TRBJ1-4
D gene: TRBD1
clone size: NA
V gene: TRBV6-1
CDR3 DNA: TGTGCCAGCAGAAGACAGGGGGCAGAAAAACTGTTTTTT
CDR3 protein: CASRRQGAEKLFF

J gene: TRBJ1-1
D gene: TRBD1
clone size: NA
V gene: TRBV7-6
CDR3 DNA: TGTGCCAGCAGCTATCGGACAGGGGTAAGGACTGAAGCTTTCTTT
CDR3 protein: CASSYRTGVRTEAFF

J gene: TRBJ1-2
D gene: NA
clone size: NA
V gene: TRBV13
CDR3 DNA: TGTGCCAGCAGCTTAGGGTATCATGGCTACACCTTC
CDR3 protein: CASSLGYHGYTF

J gene: TRBJ2-5
D gene: NA
clone size: NA
V gene: TRBV12-3/TRBV12-4
CDR3 DNA: TGTGCCAGCAGTTTTGCCTCAGAGACCCAGTACTTC
CDR3 protein: CASSFASETQYF

J gene: TRBJ1-4
D gene: TRBD1
clone size: NA
V gene: TRBV7-8
CDR3 DNA: TGTGCCAGCAGCCGACAGGGGAGAGATGAAAAACTGTTTTTT
CDR3 protein: CASSRQGRDEKLFF

J gene: TRBJ2-7
D gene: TRBD1
clone size: few
V gene: TRBV6-2/TRBV6-3
CDR3 DNA: TGTGCCAGCAGTTACGGGGACAGGGGTGCGGGTAACGAGCAGTACTTC
CDR3 protein: CASSYGDRGAGNEQYF

J gene: TRBJ2-7
D gene: NA
clone size: once
V gene: TRBV20-1
CDR3 DNA: TGCAGTGCTAGGGACAGTCCCTACGAGCAGTACTTC
CDR3 protein: CSARDSPYEQYF

J gene: TRBJ2-2
D gene: NA
clone size: few
V gene: TRBV5-1
CDR3 DNA: TGCGCCAGCAGCTTGGTGTTAGGTAACACCGGGGAGCTGTTTTTT
CDR3 protein: CASSLVLGNTGELFF

J gene: TRBJ2-3
D gene: NA
clone size: NA
V gene: TRBV6-2/TRBV6-3
CDR3 DNA: TGTGCCAGCAGTTACTCCTTGGGTGATACGCAGTATTTT
CDR3 protein: CASSYSLGDTQYF

J gene: TRBJ1-1
D gene: TRBD1
clone size: NA
V gene: TRBV5-1
CDR3 DNA: TGCGCCAGCAGCACAGGGACAGGTGGAGGCACTGAAGCTTTCTTT
CDR3 protein: CASSTGTGGGTEAFF

J gene: TRBJ2-3
D gene: NA
clone size: NA
V gene: TRBV9
CDR3 DNA: TGTGCCAGCAGCGTAGGGGGAAACGGCGCAGATACGCAGTATTTT
CDR3 protein: CASSVGGNGADTQYF

J gene: TRBJ1-6
D gene: NA
clone size: once
V gene: TRBV5-6
CDR3 DNA: TGTGCCAGCAGCTTGTTTCCTTCACCCCTCCACTTT
CDR3 protein: CASSLFPSPLHF

J gene: TRBJ1-2
D gene: NA
clone size: few
V gene: TRBV21-1
CDR3 DNA: TGTGCCAGCAGCAAATGTGGTCACCTCTACACCTTC
CDR3 protein: CASSKCGHLYTF